Described below is a single TCR beta chain sequence and its context. Its antigen is as yet unknown. The CDR3 runs 17 residues. Germline loops: CDR1 SGHRS, CDR2 YFSETQ. Unmatched junction bases numbered 9, after V lost 7 bases and J lost 0 bases. This entry comes from a study of T-cell memory formation after mild COVID-19. General study findings and limits: Second-wave clones peaking on day 37 lacked confirmed SARS-CoV-2 specificity.

Via MiXCR, TCRdb re-called the 5' RACE reads, giving one row per CDR3 protein. The data show 400,000 to 500,000 distinct CDR3 sequences, over 15% seen once. The TCR originated in a man aged 18 to 35 who had mild COVID-19 (a few samples of this study predate the infection). Cell type and time point are not known. This chain connects TRBV5-1 to TRBJ2-6; TRBD2 matches at 8 bases. Source material: PBMCs or a T cell subset sorted from them (not recorded which). The CDR3 region has the DNA TGCGCCAGCCACGGGGGGGGCGCAAGCTCTGGGGCCAACGTCCTGACTTTC. Its protein is CASHGGGASSGANVLTF.